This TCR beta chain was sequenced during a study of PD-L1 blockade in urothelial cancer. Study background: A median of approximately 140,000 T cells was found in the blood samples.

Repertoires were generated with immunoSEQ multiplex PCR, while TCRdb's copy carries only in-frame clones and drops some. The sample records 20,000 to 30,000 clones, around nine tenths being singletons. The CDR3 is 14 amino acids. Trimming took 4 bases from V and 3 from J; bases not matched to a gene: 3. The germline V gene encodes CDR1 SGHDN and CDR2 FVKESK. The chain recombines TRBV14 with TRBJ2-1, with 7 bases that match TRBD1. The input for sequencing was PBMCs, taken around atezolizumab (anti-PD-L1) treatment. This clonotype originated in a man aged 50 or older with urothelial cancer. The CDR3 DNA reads TGTGCCAGCAGCCGGGGACAGTTCTACAATGAGCAGTTCTTC. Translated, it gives CASSRGQFYNEQFF.